These 17 T cell receptor beta chains were sequenced from one sample in a study of OX40 agonist ivuxolimab in advanced cancers. The method was immunoSEQ multiplex PCR; TCRdb's version includes in-frame clones alone and lacks a portion of them. The sample gives approximately 100,000 clones, about four fifths of which show up once; about 5.5% is in the top ten. The specimen comprised CD4+ or CD8+ T cells sorted from blood, sampled in a trial of the OX40 agonist ivuxolimab. These receptors were obtained from an adult with an advanced solid tumor such as melanoma, head and neck, liver or kidney cancer.

The V call is TRBV9, the J call TRBJ2-7, with D uncertain. Germline values: CDR1 SGDLS, CDR2 YYNGEE. This CDR3 contains 13 residues. V lost 0 bases and J lost 1, with 5 bases in between. CDR3 loop: CASSVAGSYEQYF. The CDR3 nucleotides are TGTGCCAGCAGCGTAGCCGGGTCCTACGAGCAGTACTTC.

This chain links TRBV9 with TRBJ2-7, with 12 bases fitting TRBD2. After removal of 5 bases from V and 4 bases from J, the junction contained 4 bases not matched to a gene. CDR1 and CDR2 (germline): SGDLS, YYNGEE. The length of the CDR3 is 14 residues. The CDR3, as DNA: TGTGCCAGCAGTGAAGGACTAGCGGGGTACGAGCAGTACTTC. Translating gives CASSEGLAGYEQYF.

This clone was seen only a few times. CDR3 sequence (DNA): TGTGCCAGCACCCCAGGGGCTCGGGGCAATCAGCCCCAGCATTTT. Protein: CASTPGARGNQPQHF. The chain couples TRBV2 to TRBJ1-5; D may be TRBD1 (6 bases). From germline, CDR1 is SNHLY and CDR2 FYNNEI. The CDR3 length is 15 residues. The V end was cut by 7 bases, the J end by 2 bases, with 15 bases between.

V gene TRBV7-9 combines with J gene TRBJ2-7; D perhaps matches TRBD1 (6 bases). Germline V gene lookup returns CDR1 SEHNR and CDR2 FQNEAQ (reference sequence). V was pared by 3 bases and J by 6 bases, with 21 bases between. This CDR3 spans 16 amino acids. The CDR3 region is CASSLFRDTQSGEQYF. CDR3 nucleotide sequence: TGTGCCAGCAGCTTGTTCCGGGACACCCAAAGTGGCGAGCAGTACTTC.

This chain links TRBV18 with TRBJ2-1, with D perhaps TRBD2 (5 bases). The CDR3 has 16 amino acids. V lost 5 bases, J lost 2 bases, and 16 bases lay in between. The V gene's germline CDR1 is KGHSH and CDR2 LQKENI. CDR3 amino acids: CASSSRPPGAYNEQFF. The CDR3 bases are TGTGCCAGCTCATCTCGCCCGCCCGGGGCCTACAATGAGCAGTTCTTC. Full variable domain (missing parts from reference TRBV18 and TRBJ2-1): NAGVMQNPRHLVRRRGQEARLRCSPMKGHSHVYWYRQLPEEGLKFMVYLQKENIIDESGMPKERFSAEFPKEGPSILRIQQVVRGDSAAYFCASSSRPPGAYNEQFFGPGTRLTVL.

This rearrangement joins TRBV7-9 to TRBJ2-6, with D perhaps being TRBD1 or TRBD2 (6 bases each). The germline V gene has CDR1 SEHNR and CDR2 FQNEAQ (reference sequence). The CDR3 consists of 16 residues. Trimming removed 5 bases at V and 3 bases at J, with 14 bases between. Here the CDR3 reads CASSHPGGGGANVLTF. For the CDR3, the DNA is TGTGCCAGCAGCCACCCCGGGGGCGGTGGGGCCAACGTCCTGACTTTC.

The gene calls are TRBV30 and TRBJ1-6, with D perhaps matching TRBD1 (5 bases). This CDR3 is built from 16 residues. V lost 1 base and J lost 5, with 15 bases in between. From germline, CDR1 is GTSNPN and CDR2 SVGIG (reference sequence). For the CDR3, the DNA is TGTGCCTGGAGTGGACCTTCGGCAGGGCATAATTCACCCCTCCACTTT. Amino acid sequence: CAWSGPSAGHNSPLHF. Drawing the rest from reference TRBV30 and TRBJ1-6, the complete variable domain is SQTIHQWPATLVQPVGSPLSLECTVEGTSNPNLYWYRQAAGRGLQLLFYSVGIGQISSEVPQNLSASRPQDRQFILSSKKLLLSDSGFYLCAWSGPSAGHNSPLHFGNGTRLTVT.

This clone was counted only a few times. The sample carries other DNA sequences with the same CDR3. V gene TRBV11-3 combines with J gene TRBJ2-5; 11 nucleotides line up with TRBD2. The junction had 0 bases not matched to a gene; V was cut back by 1 base and J by 2 bases. CDR1 and CDR2 from the germline V gene are SGHNT and YENEEA. The CDR3 sequence is 15 residues long. CDR3 sequence (DNA): TGTGCCAGCAGCTTAGGGACTAGCGGGCAAGAGACCCAGTACTTC. Residues: CASSLGTSGQETQYF.

V and J are TRBV27 and TRBJ2-7; a weak D match, TRBD1 (6 bases). Germline CDR1 reads MNHEY; CDR2 reads SMNVEV (reference sequence). Trimming pared 2 bases from V and 5 bases from J, leaving 16 bases between. There are 15 residues in the CDR3. CDR3 coding DNA: TGTGCCAGCAGTTTAGGGTGGGGGCAGAAGGACGAGCAGTACTTC. As protein: CASSLGWGQKDEQYF.

The chain couples TRBV5-1 to TRBJ1-1, with D possibly matching TRBD1 (5 bases). There are 14 residues in the CDR3. V dropped 0 bases and J dropped 10 bases, with 16 bases sitting between them. From germline, CDR1 is SGHRS and CDR2 YFSETQ. For the CDR3, the DNA is TGCGCCAGCAGCTTGGGCCAGGGTGTACCTGGAGCTTTCTTT. Translating gives CASSLGQGVPGAFF.

This clone is a singleton in its sample. This chain links TRBV10-1 with TRBJ2-1, with 9 bases matching TRBD2. The V gene end was trimmed by 2 bases and the J gene end by 9 bases; junction bases not matched to a gene: 11. This CDR3 contains 16 residues. Germline V gene lookup returns CDR1 WNHNN and CDR2 SYGVQD (reference sequence). The CDR3 nucleotides are TGCGCCAGCAGTGAGGTGGCTGGCGGGGGGGAAGGTGAGCAGTTCTTC. Translating it yields CASSEVAGGGEGEQFF.

The J gene is TRBJ2-3, the V gene TRBV6-4, with D hard to call. From germline, CDR1 is MRHNA and CDR2 SNTAGT. The V gene lost 3 bases and the J gene lost 2 bases, with 6 bases spanning the gap. The CDR3 runs 13 residues. The CDR3 spells CASSDHDTDTQYF. DNA of the CDR3: TGTGCCAGCAGTGATCACGACACAGATACGCAGTATTTT.

The chain has TRBV7-2 and TRBJ2-7; 16 positions match TRBD2. CDR3 size: 15 residues. Germline CDR1 is SGHTA and CDR2 is FQGNSA. The V and J ends lost 4 bases and 7 bases, in that order; junction bases with no gene match: 4. CDR3 loop: CASSSGLAGGGEQYF. CDR3 in DNA: TGTGCCAGCAGCTCGGGACTAGCGGGAGGGGGGGAGCAGTACTTC.

In its sample, this clone was seen a few times. This chain connects TRBV19 to TRBJ1-3; D might be TRBD1 (6 bases). Trimming pared 5 bases from V and 2 bases from J, leaving 16 bases between. CDR1 and CDR2 (germline): LNHDA, SQIVND (reference sequence). The CDR3 loop spans 16 amino acids. The CDR3 loop is CASSFVPGATGNTIYF. CDR3 nucleotide sequence: TGTGCCAGTAGTTTCGTCCCGGGGGCAACTGGAAACACCATATATTTT.

The V gene is TRBV12-5, the J gene TRBJ2-1; D perhaps matches TRBD2 (6 bases). The CDR3 covers 15 residues. In germline, CDR1 is LGHNT, CDR2 FRNRAP. V was shortened by 3 bases and J by 2 bases, with 11 bases between the two germline ends. Here the CDR3 DNA reads TGTGCTAGTGGTTTAGGCGGGACCACCTACAATGAGCAGTTCTTC. Translation: CASGLGGTTYNEQFF.

The V and J genes are TRBV5-6 and TRBJ2-7; 8 bases align to TRBD1. V lost 1 base, J lost 3 bases, and 3 bases stayed unmatched. The CDR3 has 14 residues. CDR1 and CDR2 (germline): SGHDT, YYEEEE. The CDR3 protein is CASSLWDRSYEQYF. CDR3 DNA sequence: TGTGCCAGCAGCTTGTGGGACAGGAGCTACGAGCAGTACTTC.

This chain links TRBV27 with TRBJ2-1; 8 bases are shared with TRBD2. V trimming: 4 bases; J trimming: 4 bases; junction bases outside the gene matches: 9. Germline CDR1 and CDR2: MNHEY and SMNVEV (reference sequence). The CDR3 has 16 residues. The CDR3: CASSSLPTSEYNEQFF. The CDR3 DNA reads TGTGCCAGCAGTTCCTTACCGACTAGCGAATACAATGAGCAGTTCTTC.